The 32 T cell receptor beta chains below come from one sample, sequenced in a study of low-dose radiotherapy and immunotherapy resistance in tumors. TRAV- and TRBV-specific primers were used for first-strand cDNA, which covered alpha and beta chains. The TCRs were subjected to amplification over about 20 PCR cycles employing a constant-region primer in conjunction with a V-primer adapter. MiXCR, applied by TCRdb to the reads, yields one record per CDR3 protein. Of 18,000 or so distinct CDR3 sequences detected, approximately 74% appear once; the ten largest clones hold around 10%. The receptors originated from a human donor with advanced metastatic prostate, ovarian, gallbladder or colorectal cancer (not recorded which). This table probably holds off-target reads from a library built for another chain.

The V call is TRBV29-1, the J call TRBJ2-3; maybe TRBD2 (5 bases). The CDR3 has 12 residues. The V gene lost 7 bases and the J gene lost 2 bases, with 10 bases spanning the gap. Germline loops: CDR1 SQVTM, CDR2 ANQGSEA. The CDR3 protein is CSGAGTTDTQYF. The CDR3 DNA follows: TGCAGCGGTGCGGGCACCACAGATACGCAGTATTTT.

Written as DNA, the CDR3 is TGTGCCAGCAGTATGGACGGGACCTACGAGCAGTACTTC. It specifies CASSMDGTYEQYF. The rearrangement links TRBV6-2 or TRBV6-3 to TRBJ2-7; D possibly corresponds to TRBD2 (5 bases). This CDR3 has 13 amino acids. V lost 5 bases and J 2 bases, leaving 10 bases between the germline ends. Germline lookup yields CDR1 MNHEY and CDR2 SVGEGT.

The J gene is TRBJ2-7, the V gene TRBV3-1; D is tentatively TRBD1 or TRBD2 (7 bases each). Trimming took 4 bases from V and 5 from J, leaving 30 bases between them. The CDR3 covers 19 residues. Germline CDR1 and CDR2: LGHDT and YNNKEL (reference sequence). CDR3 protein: CASSRRDRIKRGTGDEQYF. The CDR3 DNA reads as TGTGCCAGCAGCCGCCGGGACAGAATAAAGCGGGGCACGGGGGACGAGCAGTACTTC.

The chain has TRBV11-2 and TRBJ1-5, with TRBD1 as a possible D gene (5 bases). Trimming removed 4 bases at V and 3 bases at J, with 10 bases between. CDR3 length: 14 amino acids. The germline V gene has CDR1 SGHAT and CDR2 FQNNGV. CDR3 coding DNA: TGTGCCAGCAGCTCCACAGGAAACAATCAGCCCCAGCATTTT. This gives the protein CASSSTGNNQPQHF.

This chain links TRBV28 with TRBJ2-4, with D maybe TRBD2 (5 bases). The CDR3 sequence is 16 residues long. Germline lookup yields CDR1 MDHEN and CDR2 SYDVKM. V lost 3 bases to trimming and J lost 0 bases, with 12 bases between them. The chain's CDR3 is CASSFAGNLAKNIQYF. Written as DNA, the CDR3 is TGTGCCAGCAGTTTCGCGGGTAACCTAGCCAAAAACATTCAGTACTTC. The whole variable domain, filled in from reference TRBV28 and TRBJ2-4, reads DVKVTQSSRYLVKRTGEKVFLECVQDMDHENMFWYRQDPGLGLRLIYFSYDVKMKEKGDIPEGYSVSREKKERFSLILESASTNQTSMYLCASSFAGNLAKNIQYFGAGTRLSVL.

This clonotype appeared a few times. The CDR3 reads CASIITQDNTEAFF. The CDR3 coding sequence is TGTGCCAGCATCATCACCCAGGACAACACTGAAGCTTTCTTT. This chain joins TRBV28 and TRBJ1-1; no firm D call. Germline V gene sequence: CDR1 MDHEN, CDR2 SYDVKM. The CDR3 has 14 residues. V was cut by 7 bases and J by 2 bases, with 14 bases left in between. Combining the CDR3 with reference TRBV28 and TRBJ1-1 gives the whole variable domain DVKVTQSSRYLVKRTGEKVFLECVQDMDHENMFWYRQDPGLGLRLIYFSYDVKMKEKGDIPEGYSVSREKKERFSLILESASTNQTSMYLCASIITQDNTEAFFGQGTRLTVV.

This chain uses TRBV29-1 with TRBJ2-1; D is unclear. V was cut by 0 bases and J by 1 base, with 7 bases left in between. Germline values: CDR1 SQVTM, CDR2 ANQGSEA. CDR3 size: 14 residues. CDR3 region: CSVEETVSYNEQFF. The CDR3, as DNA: TGCAGCGTTGAAGAAACAGTTTCCTACAATGAGCAGTTCTTC.

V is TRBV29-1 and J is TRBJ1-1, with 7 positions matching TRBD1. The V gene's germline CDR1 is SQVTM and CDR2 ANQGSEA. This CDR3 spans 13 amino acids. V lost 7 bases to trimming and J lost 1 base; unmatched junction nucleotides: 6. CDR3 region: CSGHWTGNTEAFF. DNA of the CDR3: TGCAGCGGCCATTGGACAGGGAACACTGAAGCTTTCTTT.

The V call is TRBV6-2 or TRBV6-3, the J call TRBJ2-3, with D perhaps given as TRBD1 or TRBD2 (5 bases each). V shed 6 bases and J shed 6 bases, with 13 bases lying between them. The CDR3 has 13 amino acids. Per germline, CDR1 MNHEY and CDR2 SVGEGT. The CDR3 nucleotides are TGTGCCAGCAGGAAGGGACCACAGGATACGCAGTATTTT. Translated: CASRKGPQDTQYF.

For the CDR3, the DNA is TGTGCCAGCAGACTAGGACAGTACAATCAGCCCCAGCATTTT. It codes for CASRLGQYNQPQHF. The chain couples TRBV12-3 or TRBV12-4 to TRBJ1-5; perhaps TRBD1 as D (6 bases). With 6 bases removed from V and 3 bases from J, the gap between germline ends came to 12 bases. The CDR3 has 14 residues.

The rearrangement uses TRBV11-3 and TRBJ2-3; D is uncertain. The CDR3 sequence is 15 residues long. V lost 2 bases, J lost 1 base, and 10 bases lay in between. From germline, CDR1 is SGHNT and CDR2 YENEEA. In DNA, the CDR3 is TGTGCCAGCAGCTTATTGGGCGCGGGCACAGATACGCAGTATTTT. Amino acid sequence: CASSLLGAGTDTQYF.

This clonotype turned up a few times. This chain's CDR3 is CASSLVPGNYGYTF. The CDR3 DNA follows: TGTGCCAGCAGCTTAGTGCCGGGAAACTATGGCTACACCTTC. The chain uses TRBV7-2 and TRBJ1-2; D unclear. Germline V CDR1 and CDR2: SGHTA, FQGNSA. With 1 base removed from V and 2 bases from J, the gap between germline ends came to 8 bases. This CDR3 is built from 14 residues.

The CDR3 sequence is CASSLTTTNEKLFF. CDR3 nucleotides: TGCGCCAGCAGCTTAACAACAACTAATGAAAAACTGTTTTTT. This chain uses TRBV5-1 with TRBJ1-4; no clear D. Germline V gene lookup returns CDR1 SGHRS and CDR2 YFSETQ. The CDR3 has 14 residues. V gave up 2 bases and J gave up 0 bases, with 5 bases separating them.

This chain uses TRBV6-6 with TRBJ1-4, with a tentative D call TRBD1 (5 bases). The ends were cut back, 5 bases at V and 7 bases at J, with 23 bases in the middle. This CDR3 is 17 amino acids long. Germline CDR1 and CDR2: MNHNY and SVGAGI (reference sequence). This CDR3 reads CASSEVWQPRDFEKLFF. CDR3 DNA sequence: TGTGCCAGCAGTGAAGTGTGGCAGCCAAGGGACTTTGAAAAACTGTTTTTT.

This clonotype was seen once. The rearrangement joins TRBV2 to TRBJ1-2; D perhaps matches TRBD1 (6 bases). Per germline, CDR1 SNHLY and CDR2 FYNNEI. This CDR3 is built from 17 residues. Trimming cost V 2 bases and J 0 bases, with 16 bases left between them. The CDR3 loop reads CASSERVAGQANYGYTF. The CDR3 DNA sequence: TGTGCCAGCAGTGAAAGGGTCGCGGGACAAGCTAACTATGGCTACACCTTC.

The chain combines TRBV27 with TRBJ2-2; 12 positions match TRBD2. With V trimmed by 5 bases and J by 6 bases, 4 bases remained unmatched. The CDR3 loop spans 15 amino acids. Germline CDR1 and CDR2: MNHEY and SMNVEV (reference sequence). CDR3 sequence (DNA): TGTGCCAGCAGTCCCGGACTAGCGGGATCCGGGGAGCTGTTTTTT. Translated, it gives CASSPGLAGSGELFF.

The CDR3 here is CASGDLARTSYEQYF. CDR3 nucleotides: TGTGCCAGCGGAGATCTAGCGCGGACCTCCTACGAGCAGTACTTC. The chain joins TRBV28 to TRBJ2-7; a possible D gene is TRBD2 (6 bases). Per germline, CDR1 MDHEN and CDR2 SYDVKM. The V gene lost 8 bases and the J gene lost 0 bases, with 17 bases spanning the gap. The CDR3 extends over 15 amino acids.

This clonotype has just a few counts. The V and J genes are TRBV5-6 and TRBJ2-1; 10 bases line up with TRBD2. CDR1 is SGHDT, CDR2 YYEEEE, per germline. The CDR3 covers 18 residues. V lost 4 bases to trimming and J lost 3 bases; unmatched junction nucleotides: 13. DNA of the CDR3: TGTGCCAGCAGCCCGCTTCCACTAGCGGGAAATGGCTACAATGAGCAGTTCTTC. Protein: CASSPLPLAGNGYNEQFF.

CDR3 amino acids: CASSLGGVNTGELFF. The CDR3 nucleotides read TGTGCCAGCAGTCTGGGCGGGGTAAACACCGGGGAGCTGTTTTTT. The chain recombines TRBV9 with TRBJ2-2, with D possibly matching TRBD2 (6 bases). The germline CDR1 and CDR2 sequences are SGDLS and YYNGEE. The V gene lost 5 bases and the J gene lost 2 bases, with 13 bases spanning the gap. The CDR3 is made up of 15 amino acids.

The CDR3 protein is CASSRQGTYEQYF. The CDR3 bases are TGTGCCAGCAGCCGACAGGGGACCTACGAGCAGTACTTC. The chain uses TRBV14 and TRBJ2-7, with 8 bases matching TRBD1. CDR3 length: 13 residues. V dropped 4 bases and J dropped 2; count of bases not matched to a gene: 1. Germline V gene data show CDR1 as SGHDN and CDR2 as FVKESK.

Here the CDR3 reads CASSTHGKYNEQFF. The CDR3 DNA reads TGTGCCAGCAGCACCCACGGGAAATACAATGAGCAGTTCTTC. V usage is TRBV11-2 and J usage is TRBJ2-1, with TRBD2 as a possible D gene (5 bases). The CDR3 covers 14 residues. The V end lost 5 bases, the J end lost 4 bases, and 12 bases lay between the germline ends. Germline lookup yields CDR1 SGHAT and CDR2 FQNNGV.

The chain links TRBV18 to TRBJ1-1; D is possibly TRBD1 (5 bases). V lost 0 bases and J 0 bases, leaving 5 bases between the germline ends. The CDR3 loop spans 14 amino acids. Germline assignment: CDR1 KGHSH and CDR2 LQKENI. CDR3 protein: CASSPPRVNTEAFF. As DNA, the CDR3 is TGTGCCAGCTCACCACCCAGGGTGAACACTGAAGCTTTCTTT.

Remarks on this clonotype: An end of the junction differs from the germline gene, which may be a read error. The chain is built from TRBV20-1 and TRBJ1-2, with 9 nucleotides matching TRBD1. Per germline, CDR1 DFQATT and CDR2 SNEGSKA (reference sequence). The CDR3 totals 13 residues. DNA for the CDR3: TGCAGTGCTAGACAACCCGGACAGGGGTGGTCTTATTTC. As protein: CSARQPGQGWSYF.

CDR3 in DNA: TGCAGTGCTAGCCGTCTAGCGGGAGTTACGCAGTATTTT. This translates into CSASRLAGVTQYF. This chain joins TRBV20-1 and TRBJ2-3; TRBD2 aligns across 10 bases. V dropped 3 bases and J dropped 8; count of bases not matched to a gene: 5. Germline V lookup: CDR1 DFQATT, CDR2 SNEGSKA (reference sequence). CDR3 size: 13 residues.

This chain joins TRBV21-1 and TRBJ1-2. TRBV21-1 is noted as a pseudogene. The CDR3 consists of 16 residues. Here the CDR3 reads CAGSYNAVQRSYGYTF. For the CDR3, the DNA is TGTGCCGGGTCCTATAATGCCGTGCAGAGATCCTATGGCTACACCTTC.

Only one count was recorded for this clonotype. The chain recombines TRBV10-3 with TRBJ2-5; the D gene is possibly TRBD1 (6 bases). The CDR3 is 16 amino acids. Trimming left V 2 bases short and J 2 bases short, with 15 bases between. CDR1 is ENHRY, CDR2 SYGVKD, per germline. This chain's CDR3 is CAISENRVNIQETQYF. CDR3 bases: TGTGCCATCAGTGAGAACAGGGTCAATATTCAAGAGACCCAGTACTTC.

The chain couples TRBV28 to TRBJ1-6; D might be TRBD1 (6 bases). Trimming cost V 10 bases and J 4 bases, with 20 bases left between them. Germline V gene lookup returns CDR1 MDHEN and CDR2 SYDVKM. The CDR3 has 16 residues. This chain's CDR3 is CATSGGGSPYNSPLHF. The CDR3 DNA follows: TGTGCCACCAGCGGGGGGGGCTCCCCTTATAATTCACCCCTCCACTTT.

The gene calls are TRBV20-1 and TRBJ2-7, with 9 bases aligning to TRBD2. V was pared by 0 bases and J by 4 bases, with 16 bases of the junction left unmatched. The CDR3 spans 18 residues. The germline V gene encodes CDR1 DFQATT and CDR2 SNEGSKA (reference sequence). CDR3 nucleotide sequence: TGCAGTGCTAGAGATCAGGGGGTAGCGGGAGCCGAAGCTTACGAGCAGTACTTC. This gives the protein CSARDQGVAGAEAYEQYF.

CDR3 bases: TGTGCCAGCACCCAGGGCCGGGAGACCCAGTACTTC. Protein sequence: CASTQGRETQYF. The gene calls are TRBV11-3 and TRBJ2-5; possible D gene TRBD1, 5 bases. V was cut by 7 bases and J by 5 bases, with 11 bases left in between. The CDR3 is made up of 12 amino acids. CDR1 is SGHNT and CDR2 is YENEEA in the germline V gene.

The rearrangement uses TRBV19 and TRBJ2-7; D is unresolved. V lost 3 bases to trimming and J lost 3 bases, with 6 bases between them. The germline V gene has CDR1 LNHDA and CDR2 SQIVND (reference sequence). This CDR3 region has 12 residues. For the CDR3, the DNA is TGTGCCAGTAGTATCCAAGGCTACGAGCAGTACTTC. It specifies CASSIQGYEQYF.

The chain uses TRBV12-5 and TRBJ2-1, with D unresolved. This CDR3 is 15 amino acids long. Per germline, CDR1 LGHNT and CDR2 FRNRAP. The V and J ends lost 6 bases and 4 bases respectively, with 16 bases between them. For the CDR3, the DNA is TGTGCTAGTGGCCCCCCCGGAACATATTACAATGAGCAGTTCTTC. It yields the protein CASGPPGTYYNEQFF.

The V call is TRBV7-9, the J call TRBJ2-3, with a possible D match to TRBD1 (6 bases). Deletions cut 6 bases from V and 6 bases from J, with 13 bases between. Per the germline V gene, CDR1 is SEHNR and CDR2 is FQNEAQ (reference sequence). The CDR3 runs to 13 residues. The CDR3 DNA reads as TGTGCCAGCAGGCCCAAAGACAGGGATACGCAGTATTTT. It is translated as CASRPKDRDTQYF.